This T cell receptor (beta chain) derives from a study of blood T cell repertoires in COVID-19. Looking at the study overall: Sources were T cells, B-cell-depleted T cells, or PBMCs; the material itself was cDNA or gDNA.

TCRdb's table, derived via immunoSEQ multiplex PCR, lists solely in-frame clones and lacks some. The sample carries about 180,000 clones, approximately 83% recorded once. Sequenced material: peripheral blood. The receptor was derived from a man between 60 and 70 years old with acute or convalescent COVID-19.

DNA for the CDR3: TGTGCCAGCAGGACTAGCGGGAGGGGAGCGCAGTATTTT. This codes for CASRTSGRGAQYF. The chain joins TRBV2 to TRBJ2-3; 14 positions match TRBD2. In germline, CDR1 is SNHLY, CDR2 FYNNEI. V lost 6 bases, J lost 10 bases, and 3 bases stayed unmatched. This CDR3 is built from 13 residues.